These T cell receptor beta chains were read from a single sample in a study of CD8 T cells in Susac syndrome. TCRdb independently ran MiXCR on the immunoSEQ multiplex PCR reads; one entry per CDR3 protein. This sample yields around 120,000 distinct CDR3 sequences, of which 94% are seen a single time; around 0.12% belongs to the top ten. Specimen: CD4+ T cells from PBMCs. These receptors all stem from a human donor with multiple sclerosis. Each CDR3 is given with its conserved first and last residue. A D gene is named only where the DNA matches it firmly. A clone size is listed for some rows: how often the clone was seen (once, few, many), or a class if it is expanded.

d_call,j_call,clone_size,v_call,cdr3_nt,cdr3_aa
NA,TRBJ1-2,NA,TRBV7-9,TGTGCCAGCAGCTTAGGTACTAACTATGGCTACACCTTC,CASSLGTNYGYTF
NA,TRBJ2-5,NA,TRBV5-1,TGCGCCAGCAGCCTCCGAGGGACTTACCAAGAGACCCAGTACTTC,CASSLRGTYQETQYF
NA,TRBJ1-1,NA,TRBV6-5,TGTGCCAGCACTCCGGGACGGTGGAACACTGAAGCTTTCTTT,CASTPGRWNTEAFF
NA,TRBJ1-1,NA,TRBV3-1,TGTGCCAGCAGCCAAGATCTAGGGAACACTGAAGCTTTCTTT,CASSQDLGNTEAFF
NA,TRBJ1-2,NA,TRBV29-1,TGCAGCGTTGAAGAGTGGCAGACCAACACGGAGGGCTACACCTTC,CSVEEWQTNTEGYTF
TRBD1,TRBJ2-7,NA,TRBV18,TGTGCCAGCTCACCGACGGGACAGTCCTACGAGCAGTACTTC,CASSPTGQSYEQYF
NA,TRBJ2-7,NA,TRBV18,TGTGCCAGCTCACCCAGGCAGGCGGATCGATACGAGCAGTACTTC,CASSPRQADRYEQYF
NA,TRBJ2-7,NA,TRBV10-3,TGTGCCATATCTAGCGCCGGCTACGAGCAGTACTTC,CAISSAGYEQYF
NA,TRBJ1-1,NA,TRBV19,TGTGCCAGTACAAAGGGAAACACTGAAGCTTTCTTT,CASTKGNTEAFF
NA,TRBJ2-5,NA,TRBV30,TGTGCCTGGAGTTGGCCCCAAGAGACCCAGTACTTC,CAWSWPQETQYF
TRBD2,TRBJ2-3,NA,TRBV19,TGTGCCAGTAGTCCAACGGGGGGGGCAGATACGCAGTATTTT,CASSPTGGADTQYF
NA,TRBJ2-1,NA,TRBV12-3/TRBV12-4,TGTGCCAGCAGTTTATGGGCAGATTACAATGAGCAGTTCTTC,CASSLWADYNEQFF
NA,TRBJ2-7,once,TRBV14,TGTGCCAGCAGCCCCAATGGCGCGGTGCAGTACTTC,CASSPNGAVQYF
NA,TRBJ1-2,once,TRBV4-3,TGCGCCAGCAGCCAAGGAGGCGGACAGAGCTCTAACTATGGCTACACCTTC,CASSQGGGQSSNYGYTF
NA,TRBJ1-1,NA,TRBV20-1,TGCAGTGCTAGAAGGGGTCGAATCACTGAAGCTTTCTTT,CSARRGRITEAFF
TRBD2,TRBJ2-5,NA,TRBV6-1,TGTGCCAGCAGCCGACGGACTAGCGGGATGGGGGCCCGGCAGACCCAGTACTTC,CASSRRTSGMGARQTQYF
TRBD2,TRBJ2-1,NA,TRBV19,TGTGCCAGTAGTATAGAACGACTAGCGCAGCAGTTCTTC,CASSIERLAQQFF
NA,TRBJ1-5,NA,TRBV19,TGTGCCAGTAGTATGACCGGGTACCAGCCCCAGCATTTT,CASSMTGYQPQHF
TRBD2,TRBJ2-1,NA,TRBV5-1,TGCGCCAGCAGCCGTTCTAGCGGGGGGCTACTATACAATGAGCAGTTCTTC,CASSRSSGGLLYNEQFF
TRBD1,TRBJ1-1,NA,TRBV25-1,TGTGCCAGCAGTGACCACAGGGGGGTTTACACTGAAGCTTTCTTT,CASSDHRGVYTEAFF
NA,TRBJ1-1,NA,TRBV5-1,TGCGCCAGCAGCCCCCAGGAAATCACGAACACTGAAGCTTTCTTT,CASSPQEITNTEAFF
NA,TRBJ2-3,NA,TRBV10-1,TGCGCCAGCAGTGGTGCCCTCCCAGATACGCAGTATTTT,CASSGALPDTQYF
NA,TRBJ2-3,NA,TRBV7-2,TGTGCCAGCAGCTTGAGCACAGATACGCAGTATTTT,CASSLSTDTQYF
NA,TRBJ2-7,NA,TRBV29-1,TGCAGCGGGCGGGGACACTACGAGCAGTACTTC,CSGRGHYEQYF
TRBD1,TRBJ1-1,NA,TRBV29-1,TGCAGCGTTGGATATACGGACAGGGCCCGGAACACTGAAGCTTTCTTT,CSVGYTDRARNTEAFF
NA,TRBJ1-5,NA,TRBV20-1,TGCAGTGCTAGAGGGAGGGAAGACCAGCCCCAGCATTTT,CSARGREDQPQHF
TRBD1,TRBJ2-3,NA,TRBV6-2/TRBV6-3,TGTGCCACAGGACAGGGGGCAGATACGCAGTATTTT,CATGQGADTQYF
NA,TRBJ2-7,NA,TRBV5-1,TGCGCCAGCAGCTTCCCCGACAGCTACGAGCAGTACTTC,CASSFPDSYEQYF
NA,TRBJ1-2,NA,TRBV6-1,TGTGCCAGCGGGCAGGACAGCGCTGTGACTTACTATGGCTACACCTTC,CASGQDSAVTYYGYTF
NA,TRBJ2-5,NA,TRBV20-1,TGCAGTGCTAAGGCCGGGTTTCGAGAGACCCAGTACTTC,CSAKAGFRETQYF
TRBD1,TRBJ1-2,NA,TRBV7-2,TGTGCCAGCAGCTTAGTTTCCGGGCAGGGGGCGCTGACCTATGGCTACACCTTC,CASSLVSGQGALTYGYTF
NA,TRBJ2-7,NA,TRBV29-1,TGCAGCGTTCATGGGGGGTCGAGCTCCTACGAGCAGTACTTC,CSVHGGSSSYEQYF
NA,TRBJ1-5,NA,TRBV6-2/TRBV6-3,TGTGCCAGCAGGGCCTGGGCCATTAGCAATCAGCCCCAGCATTTT,CASRAWAISNQPQHF
NA,TRBJ1-5,few,TRBV6-2/TRBV6-3,TGTGCCAGCACCCCCGGGCCGGGCGGCAATCAGCCCCAGCATTTT,CASTPGPGGNQPQHF
NA,TRBJ1-2,NA,TRBV25-1,TGTGCCAGCAGTGAATTGTATGGCTACACCTTC,CASSELYGYTF
NA,TRBJ2-1,NA,TRBV7-2,TGTGCCAGCAGCTTACAACCCCTAAATACTTTTAGCTCCTACAATGAGCAGTTCTTC,CASSLQPLNTFSSYNEQFF
NA,TRBJ1-1,NA,TRBV5-1,TGCGCCAGCAGCTTGGTAACAGGGAACATGAACACTGAAGCTTTCTTT,CASSLVTGNMNTEAFF
NA,TRBJ1-2,NA,TRBV11-2,TGTGCCAGCAGCTTAGGCCATGATAGGCCGTTCTTC,CASSLGHDRPFF
TRBD1,TRBJ1-4,NA,TRBV7-2,TGTGCCAGCAGCTTAGGAGGGACAGGTGATGAAAAACTGTTTTTT,CASSLGGTGDEKLFF
NA,TRBJ1-2,NA,TRBV18,TGTGCCAGCTCCGCGAACCTTTATGGCTACACCTTC,CASSANLYGYTF